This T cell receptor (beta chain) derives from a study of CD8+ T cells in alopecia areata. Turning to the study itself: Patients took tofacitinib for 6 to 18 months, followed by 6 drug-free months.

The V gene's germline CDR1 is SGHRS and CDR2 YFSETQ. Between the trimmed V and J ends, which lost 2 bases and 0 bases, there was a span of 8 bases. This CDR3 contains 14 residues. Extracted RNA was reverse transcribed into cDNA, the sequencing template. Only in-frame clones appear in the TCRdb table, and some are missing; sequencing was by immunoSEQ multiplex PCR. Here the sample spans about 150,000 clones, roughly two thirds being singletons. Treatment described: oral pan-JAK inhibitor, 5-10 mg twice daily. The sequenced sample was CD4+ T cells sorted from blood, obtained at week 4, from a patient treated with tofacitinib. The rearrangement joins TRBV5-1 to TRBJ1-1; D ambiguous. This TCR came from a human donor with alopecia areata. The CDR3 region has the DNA TGCGCCAGCAGCTTCGGGATCATGAACACTGAAGCTTTCTTT. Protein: CASSFGIMNTEAFF.